The 18 T cell receptor beta chains listed next were all sequenced from one sample in a study of cytomegalovirus exposure and HLA in healthy donors. The data were produced by immunoSEQ multiplex PCR, yet TCRdb's version contains in-frame clones alone and is incomplete. The sample holds roughly 180,000 clones; approximately 86% are singletons and the top ten take 6% to 8%. The sequencing input was PBMCs. These receptors were collected from a man aged 25 to 45 in good health and CMV-seropositive.

The chain carries TRBV7-6 and TRBJ2-1; 8 bases fit TRBD1. The J segment lost 8 bases and the V segment lost 1 base, leaving 7 bases of the junction unmatched. This CDR3 has 15 residues. Germline values: CDR1 SGHVS, CDR2 FNYEAQ. The CDR3 nucleotides read TGTGCCAGCAGCTTAGTTGCAGGGGGCGGAGATGAGCAGTTCTTC. Translating gives CASSLVAGGGDEQFF.

The chain combines TRBV6-1 with TRBJ2-5; no clear D gene. V shed 4 bases and J shed 3 bases, with 21 bases lying between them. The CDR3 has 17 residues. CDR1 MNHNS and CDR2 SASEGT come from the germline V gene. The CDR3 here is CASSGQIFDPDEETQYF. DNA for the CDR3: TGTGCCAGCAGTGGACAAATTTTCGACCCCGATGAAGAGACCCAGTACTTC.

The V and J genes are TRBV9 and TRBJ1-1; 7 bases match TRBD1. The CDR3 has 15 residues. Germline V gene data show CDR1 as SGDLS and CDR2 as YYNGEE. With 0 bases clipped from V and 3 bases from J, the junction kept 5 bases outside the gene matches. The CDR3 nucleotides read TGTGCCAGCAGCGTAGTGGCAGGGGGTTACACTGAAGCTTTCTTT. Translation gives CASSVVAGGYTEAFF.

The chain is built from TRBV27 and TRBJ2-3; the D is unclear. V was pared by 0 bases and J by 7 bases, with 14 bases between. There are 15 residues in the CDR3. Germline V lookup: CDR1 MNHEY, CDR2 SMNVEV (reference sequence). For the CDR3, the DNA is TGTGCCAGCAGTTTATCGACCGGGCAGACTCATACGCAGTATTTT. Translating it yields CASSLSTGQTHTQYF.

This chain joins TRBV4-2 and TRBJ1-1; unclear D gene. The CDR3 extends over 16 amino acids. V gave up 1 base and J gave up 4 bases, with 16 bases separating them. Germline assignment: CDR1 LGHNA and CDR2 YNFKEQ. This chain's CDR3 is CASSQGLRQSRTEAFF. In DNA form, the CDR3 reads TGTGCCAGCAGCCAAGGTTTGCGCCAGAGCCGCACTGAAGCTTTCTTT.

DNA of the CDR3: TGCAGCGTTGTCAGGGCAAACACTGCCACTGAAGCTTTCTTT. This codes for CSVVRANTATEAFF. J is TRBJ1-1 and V is TRBV29-1; TRBD1 is a possible D gene (5 bases). The germline V gene encodes CDR1 SQVTM and CDR2 ANQGSEA. With 4 bases removed from V and 4 bases from J, the gap between germline ends came to 16 bases. CDR3 length: 14 amino acids.

This clone was detected once. This sample also contains other DNA sequences that code for the same CDR3. The rearrangement uses TRBV6-5 and TRBJ1-5; a possible D gene is TRBD1 (5 bases). Germline V gene lookup returns CDR1 MNHEY and CDR2 SVGAGI. The CDR3 contains 15 residues. Trimming cost V 2 bases and J 1 base, with 9 bases left between them. This CDR3 is CASSYDRGSNQPQHF. The CDR3 nucleotides read TGTGCCAGCAGTTACGACAGAGGGAGCAATCAGCCCCAGCATTTT.

V is TRBV7-9 and J is TRBJ2-5; D remains ambiguous. Trimming removed 1 base at V and 2 bases at J, with 14 bases between. Per the germline V gene, CDR1 is SEHNR and CDR2 is FQNEAQ (reference sequence). The CDR3 extends over 16 amino acids. CDR3 bases: TGTGCCAGCAGCTTAGGGCGGATACCAGCACAAGAGACCCAGTACTTC. Encoded protein: CASSLGRIPAQETQYF.

The chain is built from TRBV5-1 and TRBJ2-5; D is perhaps TRBD2 (6 bases). Between the trimmed V and J ends, which lost 6 bases and 0 bases, there was a span of 12 bases. CDR1 and CDR2 (germline): SGHRS, YFSETQ. This CDR3 is 14 amino acids long. For the CDR3, the DNA is TGCGCCAGCACCCGGGGGTTGTACCAAGAGACCCAGTACTTC. This gives the protein CASTRGLYQETQYF.

The rearrangement uses TRBV10-3 and TRBJ1-6; 7 nucleotides line up with TRBD1. The J segment lost 7 bases and the V segment lost 6 bases, leaving 9 bases of the junction unmatched. The CDR3 consists of 15 residues. Germline CDR1 is ENHRY and CDR2 is SYGVKD. CDR3 in amino acids: CAISTPGTVNSPLHF. The CDR3 bases are TGTGCCATCAGCACACCCGGGACAGTGAATTCACCCCTCCACTTT.

The chain has TRBV2 and TRBJ1-1, with TRBD1 identical over 7 bases. The CDR3 has 14 amino acids. Trimming cost V 4 bases and J 1 base; bases outside gene matches: 3. Per germline, CDR1 SNHLY and CDR2 FYNNEI. CDR3 sequence (DNA): TGTGCCAGCAGTGCGGGACAGTGGAACACTGAAGCTTTCTTT. It encodes CASSAGQWNTEAFF.

This clone was counted a few times. The rearrangement links TRBV30 to TRBJ1-2; TRBD1 agrees at 7 bases. V gave up 7 bases and J gave up 5 bases; unmatched junction bases: 7. Germline V gene data show CDR1 as GTSNPN and CDR2 as SVGIG (reference sequence). The CDR3 length is 12 residues. The CDR3 region has the DNA TGTGCCTCGGCCCAGGGGGATTATGGCTACACCTTC. Protein product: CASAQGDYGYTF.

The chain couples TRBV4-1 to TRBJ2-7; D is possibly TRBD1 or TRBD2 (6 bases each). The V and J ends lost 2 bases and 4 bases respectively, with 15 bases between them. CDR3 size: 15 residues. CDR1 is MGHRA, CDR2 YSYEKL, per germline. CDR3 loop: CASSQLGGFRYEQYF. CDR3 nucleotides: TGCGCCAGCAGCCAATTAGGGGGGTTTCGGTACGAGCAGTACTTC.

The chain is built from TRBV29-1 and TRBJ1-2; the D is unclear. V lost 7 bases and J 6 bases, leaving 15 bases between the germline ends. The CDR3 totals 12 residues. In germline, CDR1 is SQVTM, CDR2 ANQGSEA. The CDR3 here is CSERSREHGYTF. In nucleotides, the CDR3 is TGCAGCGAACGGTCCCGGGAGCATGGCTACACCTTC. The entire variable domain, with the rest obtained from reference TRBV29-1 and TRBJ1-2, is as follows: SAVISQKPSRDICQRGTSLTIQCQVDSQVTMMFWYRQQPGQSLTLIATANQGSEATYESGFVIDKFPISRPNLTFSTLTVSNMSPEDSSIYLCSERSREHGYTFGSGTRLTVV.

The chain links TRBV7-8 to TRBJ2-1; 9 bases are shared with TRBD1. V was clipped by 5 bases and J by 8 bases; unmatched bases: 10. The CDR3 covers 15 residues. In germline, CDR1 is SGHVS, CDR2 FQNEAQ. CDR3 sequence reads: CASSPRDREGDEQFF. The DNA for the CDR3 is TGTGCCAGCAGCCCACGGGACAGGGAGGGGGATGAGCAGTTCTTC.

The V gene is TRBV11-3, the J gene TRBJ2-7; 9 bases are a match to TRBD1. Germline V CDR1 and CDR2: SGHNT, YENEEA. V was pared by 5 bases and J by 2 bases, with 4 bases of the junction left unmatched. This CDR3 spans 14 amino acids. The CDR3 DNA sequence: TGTGCCAGCAGCGTCCGGGACAGGGCCTACGAGCAGTACTTC. It encodes CASSVRDRAYEQYF.

The chain has TRBV9 and TRBJ1-1, with D tentatively TRBD1 (6 bases). The CDR3 is made up of 14 amino acids. The V gene's germline CDR1 is SGDLS and CDR2 YYNGEE. Trimming removed 0 bases at V and 4 bases at J, with 10 bases between. As DNA, the CDR3 is TGTGCCAGCAGCGTAGGTCGCAGGGGCACTGAAGCTTTCTTT. It yields the protein CASSVGRRGTEAFF.

The V and J genes are TRBV29-1 and TRBJ2-2; TRBD2 matches at 8 bases. The ends lost 6 bases at V and 4 bases at J; junction bases unmatched: 7. The CDR3 runs 14 residues. Germline CDR1 is SQVTM and CDR2 is ANQGSEA. CDR3 in amino acids: CSVSAGAPTGELFF. CDR3 coding DNA: TGCAGCGTATCAGCGGGAGCCCCCACCGGGGAGCTGTTTTTT.